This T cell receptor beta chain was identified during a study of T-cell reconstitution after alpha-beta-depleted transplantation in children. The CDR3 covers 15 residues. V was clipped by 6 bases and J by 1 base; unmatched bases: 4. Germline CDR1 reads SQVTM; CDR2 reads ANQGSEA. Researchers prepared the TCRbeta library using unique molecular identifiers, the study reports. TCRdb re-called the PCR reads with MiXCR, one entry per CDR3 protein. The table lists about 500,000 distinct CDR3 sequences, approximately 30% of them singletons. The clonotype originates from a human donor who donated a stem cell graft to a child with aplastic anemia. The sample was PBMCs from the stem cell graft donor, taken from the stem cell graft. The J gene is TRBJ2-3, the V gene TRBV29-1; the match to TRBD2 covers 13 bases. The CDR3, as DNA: TGCAGCGTCCTCGGACTAGCGGGAGGCACAGATACGCAGTATTTT. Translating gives CSVLGLAGGTDTQYF.